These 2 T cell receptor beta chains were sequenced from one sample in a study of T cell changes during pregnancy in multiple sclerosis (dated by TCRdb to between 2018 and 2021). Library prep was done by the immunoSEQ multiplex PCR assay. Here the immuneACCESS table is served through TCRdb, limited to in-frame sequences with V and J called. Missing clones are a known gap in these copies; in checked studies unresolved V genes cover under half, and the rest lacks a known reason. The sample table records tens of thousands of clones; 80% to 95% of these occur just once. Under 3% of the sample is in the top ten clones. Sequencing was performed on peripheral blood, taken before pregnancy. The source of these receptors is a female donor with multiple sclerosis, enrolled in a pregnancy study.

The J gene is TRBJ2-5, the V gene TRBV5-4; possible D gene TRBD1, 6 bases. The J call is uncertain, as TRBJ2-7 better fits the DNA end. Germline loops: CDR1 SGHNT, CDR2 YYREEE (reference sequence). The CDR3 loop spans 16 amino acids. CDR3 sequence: CASSPGGSVAPYEQYF. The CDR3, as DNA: TGTGCCAGCAGCCCTGGGGGCTCGGTGGCTCCCTACGAGCAGTACTTC.

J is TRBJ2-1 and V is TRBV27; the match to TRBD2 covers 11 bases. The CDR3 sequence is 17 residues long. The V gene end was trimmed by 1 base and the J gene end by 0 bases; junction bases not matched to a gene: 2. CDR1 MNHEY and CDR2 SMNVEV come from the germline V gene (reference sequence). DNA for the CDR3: TGTGCCAGCAGTTTATTTAGCGGGAGGGCCTCCTACAATGAGCAGTTCTTC. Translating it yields CASSLFSGRASYNEQFF.